These T cell receptor beta chains were read from a single sample in a study of metastatic and nonmetastatic thyroid tumors. With MiXCR, TCRdb called clones anew from the PCR reads. The top ten clones hold 3.6% of a sample with around 89,000 clones, more than 13% of them seen once. Sequenced: blood. All receptors come from a female donor with papillary thyroid cancer or a benign thyroid nodule (not recorded which). Some clones in this sample may be carry-over from other donors' samples. Each CDR3 is given with its conserved first and last residue. The D gene is left open where the match is weak. Only some rows state a clone size, as once, few, many or a class for expanded clones.

CDR3 protein	CDR3 DNA	V gene	J gene	clone size	D gene
CASSPLGGQNNSPLHF	TGTGCCAGCAGCCCCTTGGGGGGGCAGAATAATTCACCCCTCCACTTT	TRBV5-4	TRBJ1-6	NA	NA
CASSLGGGDGYTF	TGTGCCAGCAGTTTAGGAGGGGGAGATGGCTACACCTTC	TRBV28	TRBJ1-2	many	NA
CSALTFERSDGYTF	TGCAGTGCTTTGACTTTCGAACGATCCGATGGCTACACCTTC	TRBV20-1	TRBJ1-2	many	NA
CASTREGATNEKLFF	TGTGCCAGCACCCGAGAGGGGGCAACTAATGAAAAACTGTTTTTT	TRBV6-1	TRBJ1-4	many	NA
CASKWQTPGREKLFF	TGTGCCAGCAAATGGCAGACCCCCGGGAGGGAAAAACTGTTTTTT	TRBV6-1	TRBJ1-4	many	NA
CASSLSAASIYGYTF	TGCGCCAGCAGCTTGTCGGCAGCTTCGATCTATGGCTACACCTTC	TRBV5-1	TRBJ1-2	many	NA
CASSQGAGGFTDTQYF	TGTGCCAGCAGCCAGGGGGCGGGGGGTTTCACAGATACGCAGTATTTT	TRBV9	TRBJ2-3	many	NA
CASGDRGLVYEKLFF	TGTGCCAGCGGGGACAGGGGGCTAGTTTATGAAAAACTGTTTTTT	TRBV2	TRBJ1-4	many	TRBD1
CTSKKTRGRLYQPQHF	TGTACCAGCAAGAAGACCCGGGGGCGTTTGTATCAGCCCCAGCATTTT	TRBV7-8	TRBJ1-5	NA	NA
CASILRGEQYF	TGTGCCAGCATCCTCCGCGGGGAGCAGTACTTC	TRBV7-9	TRBJ2-7	NA	NA
CASSQGQATGEQYF	TGTGCCAGCAGCCAAGGACAGGCAACTGGCGAGCAGTACTTC	TRBV4-2	TRBJ2-7	NA	NA
CASSQVPSGSYNEQFF	TGTGCCAGCAGCCAAGTCCCTAGCGGATCCTACAATGAGCAGTTCTTC	TRBV3-1	TRBJ2-1	many	TRBD2
CASSPGLAGGGEQFF	TGCGCCAGCAGTCCGGGACTAGCGGGGGGAGGGGAGCAGTTCTTC	TRBV10-2	TRBJ2-1	many	TRBD2
CASSLRGAQNSYEQYF	TGTGCCAGCAGTTTACGGGGGGCACAGAACTCCTACGAGCAGTACTTC	TRBV12-3/TRBV12-4	TRBJ2-7	many	NA
CASSLRASGGETQYF	TGCGCCAGCAGCTTGAGGGCTAGCGGCGGCGAGACCCAGTACTTC	TRBV5-1	TRBJ2-5	many	TRBD2
CASSSPGGRGTDTQYF	TGTGCCAGCAGTTCCCCGGGGGGGCGGGGCACAGATACGCAGTATTTT	TRBV28	TRBJ2-3	many	TRBD2
CASSQDSGVGSYGYTF	TGTGCCAGCAGCCAAGATTCTGGGGTTGGGAGTTATGGCTACACCTTC	TRBV3-1	TRBJ1-2	many	NA
CAWSEREGFTGELFF	TGTGCCTGGAGCGAGCGGGAGGGATTCACCGGGGAGCTGTTTTTT	TRBV30	TRBJ2-2	NA	TRBD2
CASSLEQEMNTEAFF	TGCGCCAGCAGCCTCGAACAGGAGATGAACACTGAAGCTTTCTTT	TRBV5-1	TRBJ1-1	many	NA
CASVDIANPEAFF	TGTGCCAGCGTGGACATTGCGAACCCTGAAGCTTTCTTT	TRBV28	TRBJ1-1	few	NA
CASSLARQGQNEQFF	TGTGCCAGCAGCTTAGCCCGCCAGGGTCAGAATGAGCAGTTCTTC	TRBV11-2	TRBJ2-1	many	NA
CAWSVPGQGVYSNQPQHF	TGTGCCTGGAGTGTACCCGGGCAGGGAGTCTATAGCAATCAGCCCCAGCATTTT	TRBV30	TRBJ1-5	NA	NA
CASSQRPGTGGFYEKLFF	TGTGCCAGCAGCCAACGACCCGGGACAGGGGGCTTTTATGAAAAACTGTTTTTT	TRBV4-2	TRBJ1-4	many	TRBD1
CASSRLAGGQDTQYF	TGTGCCAGCAGTCGACTAGCGGGGGGTCAGGATACTCAGTATTTT	TRBV11-1	TRBJ2-3	NA	TRBD2
CASLGGFGYCYTF	TGTGCCAGCTTAGGCGGTTTCGGATATTGCTACACCTTC	TRBV12-3/TRBV12-4	TRBJ1-2	NA	NA
CAWSGATNEKLFF	TGTGCCTGGAGTGGGGCAACTAATGAAAAACTGTTTTTT	TRBV30	TRBJ1-4	many	NA
CATSRGQLNTEAFF	TGTGCCACCAGCAGAGGACAGTTGAACACTGAAGCTTTCTTT	TRBV15	TRBJ1-1	many	NA
CATSEGGEETQYF	TGTGCCACCAGTGAGGGGGGGGAAGAGACCCAGTACTTC	TRBV24-1	TRBJ2-5	many	TRBD2
CATSDAGEETQYF	TGTGCCACCTCCGATGCGGGAGAAGAGACCCAGTACTTC	TRBV24-1	TRBJ2-5	NA	TRBD2
CASSNTGIPTYEQYF	TGTGCCAGCAGTAATACCGGTATTCCAACCTACGAGCAGTACTTC	TRBV6-2/TRBV6-3	TRBJ2-7	NA	NA
CASSEGGFRVRDTQYF	TGTGCCAGCAGTGAAGGGGGGTTCCGTGTTCGAGATACGCAGTATTTT	TRBV6-1	TRBJ2-3	many	NA
CATSDSRDYEQYF	TGTGCCACCAGTGATAGTCGGGACTACGAGCAGTACTTC	TRBV24-1	TRBJ2-7	many	NA
CASRETGGYLFF	TGTGCCAGCAGGGAAACGGGCGGGTATCTGTTTTTT	TRBV7-2	TRBJ2-2	NA	NA
CASSQEGGSKTQYF	TGTGCCAGCAGCCAAGAAGGGGGTTCTAAGACCCAGTACTTC	TRBV3-1	TRBJ2-5	few	NA
CASSRKWAGGNYYNSPLHF	TGTGCCAGCAGTCGCAAGTGGGCCGGGGGGAACTACTATAATTCACCCCTCCACTTT	TRBV3-1	TRBJ1-6	many	NA
CASSFWDSTSQYF	TGTGCCAGCAGCTTTTGGGACTCAACATCCCAGTACTTC	TRBV5-4	TRBJ2-5	many	NA
CSARSTAGTDTQYF	TGCAGTGCTAGGTCGACAGCCGGCACAGATACGCAGTATTTT	TRBV20-1	TRBJ2-3	many	NA
CASSREGETQYF	TGTGCCAGCAGTCGGGAGGGGGAGACCCAGTACTTC	TRBV28	TRBJ2-5	NA	TRBD2
CASSQDPGRGRTGELFF	TGTGCCAGCAGCCAAGATCCTGGCAGGGGACGGACCGGGGAGCTGTTTTTT	TRBV4-2	TRBJ2-2	many	NA
CATSKDRATDTQYF	TGTGCCACCAGCAAAGACAGGGCAACAGATACGCAGTATTTT	TRBV15	TRBJ2-3	many	TRBD1